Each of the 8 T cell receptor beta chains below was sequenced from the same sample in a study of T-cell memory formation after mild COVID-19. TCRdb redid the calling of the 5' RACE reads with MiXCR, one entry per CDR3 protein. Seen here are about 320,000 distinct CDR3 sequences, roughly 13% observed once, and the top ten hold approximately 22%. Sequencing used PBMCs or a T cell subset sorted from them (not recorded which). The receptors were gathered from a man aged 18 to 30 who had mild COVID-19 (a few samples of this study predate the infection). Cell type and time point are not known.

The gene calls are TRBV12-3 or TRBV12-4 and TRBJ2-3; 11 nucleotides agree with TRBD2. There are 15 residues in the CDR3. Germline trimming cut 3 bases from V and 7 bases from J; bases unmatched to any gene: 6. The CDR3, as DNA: TGTGCCAGCAGTTTTTTAGCGGGGGGGCCTAATACGCAGTATTTT. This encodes CASSFLAGGPNTQYF.

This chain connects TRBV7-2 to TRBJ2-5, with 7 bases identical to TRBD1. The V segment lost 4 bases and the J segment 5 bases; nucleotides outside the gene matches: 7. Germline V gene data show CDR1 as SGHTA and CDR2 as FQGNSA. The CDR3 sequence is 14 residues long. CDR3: CASSWAGGGETQYF. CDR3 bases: TGTGCCAGCAGCTGGGCAGGGGGTGGGGAGACCCAGTACTTC. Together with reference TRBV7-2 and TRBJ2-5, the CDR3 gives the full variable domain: GAGVSQSPSNKVTEKGKDVELRCDPISGHTALYWYRQSLGQGLEFLIYFQGNSAPDKSGLPSDRFSAERTGGSVSTLTIQRTQQEDSAVYLCASSWAGGGETQYFGPGTRLLVL.

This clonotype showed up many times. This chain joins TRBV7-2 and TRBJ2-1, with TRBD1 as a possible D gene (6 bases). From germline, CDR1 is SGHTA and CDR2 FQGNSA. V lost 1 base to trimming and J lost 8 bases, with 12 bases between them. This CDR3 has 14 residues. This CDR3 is CASSLVQGWDEQFF. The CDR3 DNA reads TGTGCCAGCAGCTTAGTACAGGGTTGGGATGAGCAGTTCTTC.

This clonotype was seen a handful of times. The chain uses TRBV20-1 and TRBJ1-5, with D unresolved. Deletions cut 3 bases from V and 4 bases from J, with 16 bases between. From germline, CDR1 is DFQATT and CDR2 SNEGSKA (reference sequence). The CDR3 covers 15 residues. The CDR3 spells CSASGSLLGNQPQHF. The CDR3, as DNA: TGCAGTGCTAGTGGGAGTCTTTTAGGGAATCAGCCCCAGCATTTT.

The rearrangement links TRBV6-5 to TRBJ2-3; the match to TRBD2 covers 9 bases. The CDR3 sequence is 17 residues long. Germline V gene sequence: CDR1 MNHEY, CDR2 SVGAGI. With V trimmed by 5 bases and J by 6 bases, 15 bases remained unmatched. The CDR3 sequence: CASSKWTSAPRWDTQYF. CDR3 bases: TGTGCCAGCAGTAAGTGGACTAGCGCTCCCCGGTGGGATACGCAGTATTTT.

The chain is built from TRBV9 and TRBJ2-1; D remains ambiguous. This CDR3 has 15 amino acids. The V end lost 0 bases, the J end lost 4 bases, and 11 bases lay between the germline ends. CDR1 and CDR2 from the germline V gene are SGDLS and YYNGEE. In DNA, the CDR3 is TGTGCCAGCAGCGTAGGCGAATTGAGGTACAATGAGCAGTTCTTC. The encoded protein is CASSVGELRYNEQFF.

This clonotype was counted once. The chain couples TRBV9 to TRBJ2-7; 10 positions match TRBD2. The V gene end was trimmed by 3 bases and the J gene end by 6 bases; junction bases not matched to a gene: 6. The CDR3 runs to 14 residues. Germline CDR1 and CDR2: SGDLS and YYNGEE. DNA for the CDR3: TGTGCCAGCAGCGGTAGCGGGGGGCCGATCGAGCAGTACTTC. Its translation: CASSGSGGPIEQYF.

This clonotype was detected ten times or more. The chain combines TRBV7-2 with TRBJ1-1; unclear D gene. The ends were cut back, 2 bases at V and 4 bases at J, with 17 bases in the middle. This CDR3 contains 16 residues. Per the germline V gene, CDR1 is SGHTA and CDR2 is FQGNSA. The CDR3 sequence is CASSLWNGGVGTEAFF. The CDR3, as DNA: TGTGCCAGCAGCTTATGGAACGGCGGGGTGGGCACTGAAGCTTTCTTT.